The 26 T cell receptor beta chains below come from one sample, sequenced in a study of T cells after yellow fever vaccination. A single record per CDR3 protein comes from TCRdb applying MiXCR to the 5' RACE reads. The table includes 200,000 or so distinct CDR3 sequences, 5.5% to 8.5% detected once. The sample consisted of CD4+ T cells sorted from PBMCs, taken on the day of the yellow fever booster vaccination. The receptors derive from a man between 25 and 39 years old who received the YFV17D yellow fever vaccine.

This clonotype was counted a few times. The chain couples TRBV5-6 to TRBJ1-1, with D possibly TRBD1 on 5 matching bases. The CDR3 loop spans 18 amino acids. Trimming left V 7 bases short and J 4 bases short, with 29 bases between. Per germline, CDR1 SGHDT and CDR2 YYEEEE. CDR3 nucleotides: TGTGCCAGCGTATCTGGGGACGTGACAAGGAGGAATCCCACTGAAGCTTTCTTT. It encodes CASVSGDVTRRNPTEAFF.

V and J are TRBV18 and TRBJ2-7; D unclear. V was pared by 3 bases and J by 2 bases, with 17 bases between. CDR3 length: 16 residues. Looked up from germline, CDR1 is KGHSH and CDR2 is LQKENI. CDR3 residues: CASSPRMTVGAYEQYF. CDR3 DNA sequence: TGTGCCAGCTCACCGAGGATGACTGTTGGGGCCTACGAGCAGTACTTC. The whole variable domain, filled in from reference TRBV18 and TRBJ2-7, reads NAGVMQNPRHLVRRRGQEARLRCSPMKGHSHVYWYRQLPEEGLKFMVYLQKENIIDESGMPKERFSAEFPKEGPSILRIQQVVRGDSAAYFCASSPRMTVGAYEQYFGPGTRLTVT.

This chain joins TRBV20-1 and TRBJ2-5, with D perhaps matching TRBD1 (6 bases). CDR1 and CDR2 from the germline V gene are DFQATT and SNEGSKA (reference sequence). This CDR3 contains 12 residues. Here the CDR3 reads CGAVGGKETQYF. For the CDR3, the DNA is TGCGGGGCGGTTGGGGGCAAAGAGACCCAGTACTTC.

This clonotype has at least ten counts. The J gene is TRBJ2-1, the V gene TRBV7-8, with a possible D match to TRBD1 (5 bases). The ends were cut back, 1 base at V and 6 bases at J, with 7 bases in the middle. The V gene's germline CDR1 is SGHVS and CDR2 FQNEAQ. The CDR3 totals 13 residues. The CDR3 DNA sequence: TGTGCCAGCAGCTTAGGACAGCGCAATGAGCAGTTCTTC. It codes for CASSLGQRNEQFF.

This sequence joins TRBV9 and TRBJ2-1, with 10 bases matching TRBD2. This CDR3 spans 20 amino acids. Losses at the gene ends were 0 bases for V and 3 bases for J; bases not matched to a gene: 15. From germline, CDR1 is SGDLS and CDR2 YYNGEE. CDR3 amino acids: CASSVGGSGRVTPHYNEQFF. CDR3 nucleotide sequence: TGTGCCAGCAGCGTAGGGGGGAGCGGGAGGGTCACCCCCCACTACAATGAGCAGTTCTTC. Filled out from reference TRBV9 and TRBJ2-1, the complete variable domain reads DSGVTQTPKHLITATGQRVTLRCSPRSGDLSVYWYQQSLDQGLQFLIQYYNGEERAKGNILERFSAQQFPDLHSELNLSSLELGDSALYFCASSVGGSGRVTPHYNEQFFGPGTRLTVL.

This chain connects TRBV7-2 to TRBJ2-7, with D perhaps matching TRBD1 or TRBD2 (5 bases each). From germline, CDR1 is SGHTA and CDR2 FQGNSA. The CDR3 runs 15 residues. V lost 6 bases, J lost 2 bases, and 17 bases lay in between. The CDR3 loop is CASRPTGTGTYEQYF. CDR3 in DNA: TGTGCCAGCAGGCCGACCGGGACGGGCACCTACGAGCAGTACTTC.

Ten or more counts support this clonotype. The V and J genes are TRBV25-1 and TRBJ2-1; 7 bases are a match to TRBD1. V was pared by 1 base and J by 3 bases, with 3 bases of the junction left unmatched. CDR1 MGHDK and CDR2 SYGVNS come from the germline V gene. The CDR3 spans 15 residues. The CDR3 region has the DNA TGTGCCAGCAGTGAATGGACAGGTGTCTACAATGAGCAGTTCTTC. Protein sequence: CASSEWTGVYNEQFF. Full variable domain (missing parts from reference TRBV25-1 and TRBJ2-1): EADIYQTPRYLVIGTGKKITLECSQTMGHDKMYWYQQDPGMELHLIHYSYGVNSTEKGDLSSESTVSRIRTEHFPLTLESARPSHTSQYLCASSEWTGVYNEQFFGPGTRLTVL.

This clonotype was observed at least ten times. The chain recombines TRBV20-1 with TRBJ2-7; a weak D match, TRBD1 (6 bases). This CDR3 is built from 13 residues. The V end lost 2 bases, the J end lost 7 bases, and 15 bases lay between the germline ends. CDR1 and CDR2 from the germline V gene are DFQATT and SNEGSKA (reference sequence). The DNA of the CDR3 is TGCAGTGCTAGATCAGGGGCGAGGATTGAGCAGTACTTC. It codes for CSARSGARIEQYF.

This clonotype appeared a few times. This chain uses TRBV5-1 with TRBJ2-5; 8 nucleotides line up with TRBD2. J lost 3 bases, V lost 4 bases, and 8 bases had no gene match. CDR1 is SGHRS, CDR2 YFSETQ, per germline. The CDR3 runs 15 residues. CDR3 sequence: CASSLGSGRKETQYF. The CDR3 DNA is TGCGCCAGCAGCCTGGGGAGCGGGAGAAAAGAGACCCAGTACTTC.

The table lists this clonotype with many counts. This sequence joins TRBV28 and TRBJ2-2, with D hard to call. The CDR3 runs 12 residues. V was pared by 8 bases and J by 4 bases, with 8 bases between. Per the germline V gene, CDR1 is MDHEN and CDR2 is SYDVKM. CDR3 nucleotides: TGTGCCAGCCAGGAGAGCACCGGGGAGCTGTTTTTT. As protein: CASQESTGELFF.

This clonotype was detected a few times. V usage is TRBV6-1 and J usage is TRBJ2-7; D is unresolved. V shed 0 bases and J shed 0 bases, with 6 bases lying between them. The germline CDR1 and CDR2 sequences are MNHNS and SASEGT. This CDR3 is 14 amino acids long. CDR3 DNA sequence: TGTGCCAGCAGTGAAGCGTACAGCTCCTACGAGCAGTACTTC. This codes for CASSEAYSSYEQYF.

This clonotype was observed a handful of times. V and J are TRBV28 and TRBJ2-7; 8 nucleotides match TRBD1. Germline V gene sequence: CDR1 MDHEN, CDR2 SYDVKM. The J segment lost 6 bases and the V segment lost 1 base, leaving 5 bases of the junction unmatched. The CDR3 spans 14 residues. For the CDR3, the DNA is TGTGCCAGCAGTTTATCGGACAGGGTCTCCGAGCAGTACTTC. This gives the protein CASSLSDRVSEQYF. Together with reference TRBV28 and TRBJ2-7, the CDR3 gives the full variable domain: DVKVTQSSRYLVKRTGEKVFLECVQDMDHENMFWYRQDPGLGLRLIYFSYDVKMKEKGDIPEGYSVSREKKERFSLILESASTNQTSMYLCASSLSDRVSEQYFGPGTRLTVT.

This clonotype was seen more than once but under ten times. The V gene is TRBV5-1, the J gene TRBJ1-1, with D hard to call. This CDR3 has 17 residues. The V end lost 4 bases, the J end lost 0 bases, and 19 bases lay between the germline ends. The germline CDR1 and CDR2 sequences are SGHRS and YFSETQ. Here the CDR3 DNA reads TGCGCCAGCAGCCCAGGTCCTACGGCAGGCGTGAACACTGAAGCTTTCTTT. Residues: CASSPGPTAGVNTEAFF.

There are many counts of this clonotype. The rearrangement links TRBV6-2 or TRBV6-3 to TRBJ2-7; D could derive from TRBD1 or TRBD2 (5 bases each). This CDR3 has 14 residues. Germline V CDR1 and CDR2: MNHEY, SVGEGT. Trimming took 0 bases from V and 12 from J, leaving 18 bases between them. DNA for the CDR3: TGTGCCAGCAGTTACTCGGCAAGTGGGACGTTGGGGTACTTC. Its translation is CASSYSASGTLGYF.

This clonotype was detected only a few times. The CDR3 nucleotides are TGTGCCAGCAGCCAAGGGGGGACTAGCGGGAGAGAGACCCAGTACTTC. Translating gives CASSQGGTSGRETQYF. The chain joins TRBV3-1 to TRBJ2-5, with TRBD2 matching over 14 bases. The J segment lost 4 bases and the V segment lost 1 base, leaving 2 bases of the junction unmatched. The CDR3 contains 16 residues. The germline CDR1 and CDR2 sequences are LGHDT and YNNKEL (reference sequence).

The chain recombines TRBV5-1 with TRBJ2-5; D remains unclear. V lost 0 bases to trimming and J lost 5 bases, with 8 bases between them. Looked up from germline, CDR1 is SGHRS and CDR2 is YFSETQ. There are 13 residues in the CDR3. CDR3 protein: CASSLVGAETQYF. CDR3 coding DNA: TGCGCCAGCAGCTTGGTGGGCGCGGAGACCCAGTACTTC.

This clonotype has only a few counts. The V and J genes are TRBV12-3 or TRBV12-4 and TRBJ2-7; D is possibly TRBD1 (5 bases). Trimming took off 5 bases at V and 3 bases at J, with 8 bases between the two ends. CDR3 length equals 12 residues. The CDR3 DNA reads TGTGCCAGCAGTGCAGACAGCTACGAGCAGTACTTC. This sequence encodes CASSADSYEQYF.

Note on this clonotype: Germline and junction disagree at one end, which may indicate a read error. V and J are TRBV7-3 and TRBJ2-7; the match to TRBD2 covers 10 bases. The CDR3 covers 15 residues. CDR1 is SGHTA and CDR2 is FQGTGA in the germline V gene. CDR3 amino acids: CAGSPSSGSDYEQYF. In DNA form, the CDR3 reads TGTGCCGGCAGCCCCTCTAGCGGGAGTGATTACGAGCAGTACTTC.

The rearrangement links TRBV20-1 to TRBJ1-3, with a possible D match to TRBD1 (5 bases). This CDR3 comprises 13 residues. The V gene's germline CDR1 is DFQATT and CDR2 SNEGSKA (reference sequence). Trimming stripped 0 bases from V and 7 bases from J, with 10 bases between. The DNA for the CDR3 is TGCAGTGCTAGAGATCCAGGGAGGAACACCATATATTTT. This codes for CSARDPGRNTIYF.

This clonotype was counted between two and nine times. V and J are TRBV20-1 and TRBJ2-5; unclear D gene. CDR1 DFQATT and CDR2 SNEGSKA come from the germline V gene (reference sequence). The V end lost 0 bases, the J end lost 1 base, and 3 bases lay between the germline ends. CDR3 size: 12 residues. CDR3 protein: CSARDFQETQYF. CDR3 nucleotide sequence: TGCAGTGCTAGAGACTTCCAAGAGACCCAGTACTTC.

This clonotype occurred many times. In DNA, the CDR3 is TGCAGTGCTAGTAAGATAGCCAAAAACATTCAGTACTTC. Protein: CSASKIAKNIQYF. V and J are TRBV20-1 and TRBJ2-4; D uncertain. Trimming removed 3 bases from V and 0 bases from J, with 6 bases in between. This CDR3 is built from 13 residues. The germline V gene has CDR1 DFQATT and CDR2 SNEGSKA (reference sequence).

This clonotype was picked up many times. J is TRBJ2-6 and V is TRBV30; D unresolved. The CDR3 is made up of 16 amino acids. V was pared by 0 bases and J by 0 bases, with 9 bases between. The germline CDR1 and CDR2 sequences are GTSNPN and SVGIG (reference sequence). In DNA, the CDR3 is TGTGCCTGGAGTGTAGTGGTGTCCTCTGGGGCCAACGTCCTGACTTTC. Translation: CAWSVVVSSGANVLTF. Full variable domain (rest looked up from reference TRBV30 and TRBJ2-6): SQTIHQWPATLVQPVGSPLSLECTVEGTSNPNLYWYRQAAGRGLQLLFYSVGIGQISSEVPQNLSASRPQDRQFILSSKKLLLSDSGFYLCAWSVVVSSGANVLTFGAGSRLTVL.

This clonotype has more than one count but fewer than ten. The CDR3 sequence is CATSRGADSNQPQHF. The CDR3 DNA reads TGTGCCACCAGCAGAGGAGCGGATAGCAATCAGCCCCAGCATTTT. The J gene is TRBJ1-5, the V gene TRBV15, with D unresolved. CDR1 is LNHNV and CDR2 is YYDKDF in the germline V gene (reference sequence). This CDR3 is 15 amino acids long. Trimming cost V 1 base and J 0 bases, with 7 bases left between them.

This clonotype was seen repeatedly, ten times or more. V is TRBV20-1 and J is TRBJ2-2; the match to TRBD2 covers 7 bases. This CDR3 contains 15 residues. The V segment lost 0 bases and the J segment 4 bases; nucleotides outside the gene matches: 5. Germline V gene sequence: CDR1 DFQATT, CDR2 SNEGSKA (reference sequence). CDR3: CSARDSGGGTGELFF. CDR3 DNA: TGCAGTGCTAGAGATTCGGGAGGAGGCACCGGGGAGCTGTTTTTT.

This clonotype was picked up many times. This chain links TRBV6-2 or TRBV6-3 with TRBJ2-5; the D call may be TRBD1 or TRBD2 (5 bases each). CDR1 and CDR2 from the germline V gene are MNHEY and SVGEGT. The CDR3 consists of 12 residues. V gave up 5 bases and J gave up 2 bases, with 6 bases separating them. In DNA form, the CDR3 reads TGTGCCAGCAGTGGGACGCAAGAGACCCAGTACTTC. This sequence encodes CASSGTQETQYF.

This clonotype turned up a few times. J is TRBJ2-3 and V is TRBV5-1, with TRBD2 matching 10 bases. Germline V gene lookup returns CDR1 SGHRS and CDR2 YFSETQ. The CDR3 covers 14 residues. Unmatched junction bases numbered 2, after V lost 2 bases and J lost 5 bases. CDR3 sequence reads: CASSLRLAGDTQYF. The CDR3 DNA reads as TGCGCCAGCAGCTTACGACTAGCGGGAGATACGCAGTATTTT.